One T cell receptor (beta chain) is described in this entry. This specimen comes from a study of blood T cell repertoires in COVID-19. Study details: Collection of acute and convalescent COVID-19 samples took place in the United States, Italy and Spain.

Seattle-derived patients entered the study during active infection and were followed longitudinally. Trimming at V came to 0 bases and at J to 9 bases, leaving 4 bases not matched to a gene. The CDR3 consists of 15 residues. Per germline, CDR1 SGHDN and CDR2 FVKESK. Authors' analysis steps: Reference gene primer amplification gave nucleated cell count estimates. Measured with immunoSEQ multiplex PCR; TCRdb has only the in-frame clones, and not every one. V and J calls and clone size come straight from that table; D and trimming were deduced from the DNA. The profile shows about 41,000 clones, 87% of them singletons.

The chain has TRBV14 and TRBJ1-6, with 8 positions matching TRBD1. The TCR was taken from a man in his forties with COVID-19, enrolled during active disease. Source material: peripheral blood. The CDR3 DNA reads TGTGCCAGCAGCCAAGATACAGGGGGTTTTTCACCCCTCCACTTT. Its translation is CASSQDTGGFSPLHF.